These 31 T cell receptor beta chains came from one sample sequenced in a study of shared clonotypes between healthy human individuals (dated by TCRdb to about 2020). CD8 naive samples were obtained by positive selection for CCR7 among CD45RO-negative cells, yielding a CD45RA+CCR7+ population from which TemRA cells were excluded. The library was prepared using the immunoSEQ multiplex PCR assay. In its TCRdb copy, this immuneACCESS table keeps in-frame sequences only and misses some clones. Where compared with another copy, unresolved V genes explain less than half of these, and the others have no known cause. The sample table contains under 600,000 clones; only one count was recorded for about 98% of them. Together, the top ten hold around 0.3% of the sample. Sequenced material: naive CD8+ T cells sorted from blood. Per the publication, the cell subset or site label means: CD45RA+CCR7+. The receptors shown here come from a young man in good health.

The table lists this clone with a count of one. The chain has TRBV29-1 and TRBJ2-7; 8 positions match TRBD2. The CDR3 has 13 residues. The germline V gene encodes CDR1 SQVTM and CDR2 ANQGSEA. V lost 6 bases and J lost 1; bases outside the gene matches: 5. The CDR3 DNA follows: TGCAGCGTCGTTAAGCGGGAGTCCTACGAGCAGTACTTC. Translated, it gives CSVVKRESYEQYF.

In regard to this clone: The same CDR3 is also encoded by other DNA sequences in this sample. The V gene is TRBV18, the J gene TRBJ2-3; D gene unclear. The CDR3 totals 14 residues. V was shortened by 6 bases and J by 3 bases, with 13 bases between the two germline ends. The V gene's germline CDR1 is KGHSH and CDR2 LQKENI. CDR3 in amino acids: CASSPEFSTDTQYF. The CDR3 DNA reads TGTGCCAGCTCGCCTGAGTTTTCGACAGATACGCAGTATTTT.

This sequence joins TRBV11-2 and TRBJ2-2, with a possible D match to TRBD1 (5 bases). V was shortened by 0 bases and J by 6 bases, with 8 bases between the two germline ends. The length of the CDR3 is 14 residues. Germline V lookup: CDR1 SGHAT, CDR2 FQNNGV. The CDR3 sequence is CASSLDWGPGELFF. CDR3 coding DNA: TGTGCCAGCAGCTTAGATTGGGGCCCCGGGGAGCTGTTTTTT.

The chain joins TRBV6-6 to TRBJ1-3, with D possibly being TRBD1 (6 bases). The CDR3 extends over 15 amino acids. CDR1 MNHNY and CDR2 SVGAGI come from the germline V gene (reference sequence). Between the trimmed V and J ends, which lost 7 bases and 0 bases, there was a span of 13 bases. CDR3 nucleotides: TGTGCCAGCAATCCAGGGGACTACTCTGGAAACACCATATATTTT. Amino acid sequence: CASNPGDYSGNTIYF.

The chain is built from TRBV28 and TRBJ1-5, with D uncertain. Germline V CDR1 and CDR2: MDHEN, SYDVKM. V was cut by 6 bases and J by 0 bases, with 6 bases left in between. The CDR3 sequence is 13 residues long. The CDR3 region is CASSQDSNQPQHF. The DNA of the CDR3 is TGTGCCAGCAGCCAAGATAGCAATCAGCCCCAGCATTTT.

V is TRBV28 and J is TRBJ1-5; the D gene is possibly TRBD1 (5 bases). Germline V CDR1 and CDR2: MDHEN, SYDVKM. Trimming stripped 7 bases from V and 5 bases from J, with 12 bases between. The CDR3 has 13 residues. As DNA, the CDR3 is TGTGCCAGCAATGGGGGGTTATATCAGCCCCAGCATTTT. This encodes CASNGGLYQPQHF.

This chain links TRBV5-1 with TRBJ2-7, with D possibly being TRBD1 (5 bases). This CDR3 has 14 amino acids. V gave up 0 bases and J gave up 6 bases, with 13 bases separating them. CDR1 and CDR2 (germline): SGHRS, YFSETQ. CDR3 region: CASSLDPGKIEQYF. CDR3 in DNA: TGCGCCAGCAGCTTGGATCCAGGGAAGATCGAGCAGTACTTC.

The rearrangement joins TRBV30 to TRBJ2-3; 8 nucleotides align to TRBD2. With 1 base clipped from V and 5 bases from J, the junction kept 11 bases outside the gene matches. Germline-derived CDR1 and CDR2 are GTSNPN and SVGIG (reference sequence). The CDR3 sequence is 16 residues long. The CDR3 coding sequence is TGTGCCTGGAGTGCCGGACTAGCCCTAAAGGAAGATACGCAGTATTTT. It yields the protein CAWSAGLALKEDTQYF.

The V call is TRBV28, the J call TRBJ2-7; 8 nucleotides agree with TRBD2. J was trimmed by 4 bases and V by 3 bases; bases with no gene match: 8. The CDR3 runs 15 residues. The germline CDR1 and CDR2 sequences are MDHEN and SYDVKM. CDR3 in DNA: TGTGCCAGCAGTTTTAGAGCGGGAGCTACTTACGAGCAGTACTTC. This encodes CASSFRAGATYEQYF.

The CDR3 DNA reads TGTGCCAGCCAAGGGTCCTACAATGAGCAGTTCTTC. This gives the protein CASQGSYNEQFF. The chain combines TRBV2 with TRBJ2-1; D remains ambiguous. Deletions cut 8 bases from V and 1 base from J, with 6 bases between. CDR3 length equals 12 residues. The germline V gene has CDR1 SNHLY and CDR2 FYNNEI.

Here the CDR3 reads CASSPTGANTDTQYF. The CDR3 nucleotides read TGCGCCAGCAGCCCAACAGGGGCTAACACAGATACGCAGTATTTT. The chain has TRBV4-1 and TRBJ2-3, with 7 bases that match TRBD1. This CDR3 spans 15 amino acids. With V trimmed by 4 bases and J by 2 bases, 6 bases remained unmatched. Germline values: CDR1 MGHRA, CDR2 YSYEKL.

The chain links TRBV5-6 to TRBJ2-5; 7 positions match TRBD1. The CDR3 is 16 residues long. J gave up 5 bases and V 0 bases, and 10 bases lay outside the gene matches. Germline V gene sequence: CDR1 SGHDT, CDR2 YYEEEE. CDR3 region: CASSLAAQGPRETQYF. The CDR3 nucleotides are TGTGCCAGCAGCTTGGCTGCACAGGGGCCTCGGGAGACCCAGTACTTC.

CDR3 DNA: TGTGCCAGCAGCGTAGACGGGATATTGAGGGAGACCCAGTACTTC. Translated, it gives CASSVDGILRETQYF. This rearrangement joins TRBV9 to TRBJ2-5; D is possibly TRBD2 (5 bases). The CDR3 spans 15 residues. The V gene lost 0 bases and the J gene lost 5 bases, with 14 bases spanning the gap. In germline, CDR1 is SGDLS, CDR2 YYNGEE. Looking up the rest from reference TRBV9 and TRBJ2-5 gives the full variable domain: DSGVTQTPKHLITATGQRVTLRCSPRSGDLSVYWYQQSLDQGLQFLIQYYNGEERAKGNILERFSAQQFPDLHSELNLSSLELGDSALYFCASSVDGILRETQYFGPGTRLLVL.

As concerns this clone: The junction does not match germline at one end; this may be a read error. This chain connects TRBV7-7 to TRBJ2-1, with D tentatively TRBD1 or TRBD2 (5 bases each). The CDR3 spans 14 residues. Germline V gene data show CDR1 as SSHAT and CDR2 as FNYEAQ (reference sequence). The DNA of the CDR3 is TGTGCTAGCAGCTTATGGGACCCAAACAATGAGCAGTTCTTC. This translates into CASSLWDPNNEQFF.

The chain employs TRBV7-9 and TRBJ2-5; TRBD2 matches 7 bases. V was clipped by 1 base and J by 2 bases; unmatched bases: 7. Germline V gene data show CDR1 as SEHNR and CDR2 as FQNEAQ (reference sequence). The CDR3 has 16 amino acids. CDR3 sequence: CASSLGGGRQQETQYF. In DNA, the CDR3 is TGTGCCAGCAGCTTAGGGGGAGGGCGGCAACAAGAGACCCAGTACTTC. Full variable domain (remainder filled in from reference TRBV7-9 and TRBJ2-5): DTGVSQNPRHKITKRGQNVTFRCDPISEHNRLYWYRQTLGQGPEFLTYFQNEAQLEKSRLLSDRFSAERPKGSFSTLEIQRTEQGDSAMYLCASSLGGGRQQETQYFGPGTRLLVL.

The genes are TRBV9 and TRBJ2-7, with 9 nucleotides matching TRBD2. V was pared by 2 bases and J by 3 bases, with 9 bases of the junction left unmatched. The CDR3 runs 16 residues. Per the germline V gene, CDR1 is SGDLS and CDR2 is YYNGEE. The CDR3 sequence is CASSVHPSGIHYEQYF. DNA of the CDR3: TGTGCCAGCAGCGTCCACCCTAGCGGGATTCACTACGAGCAGTACTTC.

This rearrangement joins TRBV7-8 to TRBJ2-1; D tentatively fits TRBD1 or TRBD2 (5 bases each). V lost 8 bases to trimming and J lost 5 bases, with 19 bases between them. Germline V gene sequence: CDR1 SGHVS, CDR2 FQNEAQ. The CDR3 has 15 residues. The CDR3 spells CASGPERGFHNEQFF. The CDR3 nucleotides read TGTGCCAGCGGCCCCGAGAGGGGATTCCACAATGAGCAGTTCTTC.

The chain links TRBV19 to TRBJ2-7; 11 bases map to TRBD1. CDR3 length: 16 residues. Germline CDR1 and CDR2: LNHDA and SQIVND (reference sequence). The ends lost 5 bases at V and 0 bases at J; junction bases unmatched: 6. Here the CDR3 DNA reads TGTGCCAGTAGTCCGGACAGGGGGCTTCCCTCCTACGAGCAGTACTTC. Translation: CASSPDRGLPSYEQYF.

The V gene is TRBV5-5, the J gene TRBJ2-6, with D possibly matching TRBD1 (5 bases). The CDR3 consists of 15 residues. CDR1 is SGHKS, CDR2 YYEKEE, per germline (reference sequence). V lost 2 bases and J lost 4, with 10 bases in between. CDR3 nucleotide sequence: TGTGCCAGCAGCTTTGAAGGGGCCGGGGCCAACGTCCTGACTTTC. Protein: CASSFEGAGANVLTF.

The V call is TRBV2, the J call TRBJ2-1; 8 bases agree with TRBD1. This CDR3 has 16 residues. V trimming: 7 bases; J trimming: 4 bases; junction bases outside the gene matches: 12. Germline V gene data show CDR1 as SNHLY and CDR2 as FYNNEI. The CDR3 DNA is TGTGCCAGCACCCCTGGGTCGGGACAGGAGTACAATGAGCAGTTCTTC. Amino acids: CASTPGSGQEYNEQFF.

The chain employs TRBV15 and TRBJ1-5, with D possibly being TRBD1 (5 bases). Germline V lookup: CDR1 LNHNV, CDR2 YYDKDF (reference sequence). V was shortened by 0 bases and J by 6 bases, with 12 bases between the two germline ends. The CDR3 contains 15 residues. CDR3 in DNA: TGTGCCACCAGCAGAGATCGTATGGGGGGTCAGCCCCAGCATTTT. Its protein product is CATSRDRMGGQPQHF.

This clone was recorded once. The V and J genes are TRBV28 and TRBJ1-5, with TRBD1 as a possible D gene (5 bases). There are 15 residues in the CDR3. V dropped 3 bases and J dropped 5 bases, with 14 bases sitting between them. Germline V gives CDR1 MDHEN, CDR2 SYDVKM. The CDR3 bases are TGTGCCAGCAGTTTTCTCCGGGACCTAGATCAGCCCCAGCATTTT. This gives the protein CASSFLRDLDQPQHF.

The gene calls are TRBV27 and TRBJ2-7; D might be TRBD1 (6 bases). Germline V lookup: CDR1 MNHEY, CDR2 SMNVEV (reference sequence). The CDR3 totals 14 residues. The V gene lost 5 bases and the J gene lost 3 bases, with 14 bases spanning the gap. CDR3 residues: CASSPTGTVYEQYF. The CDR3 DNA sequence: TGTGCCAGCAGTCCTACAGGGACGGTCTACGAGCAGTACTTC.

The V call is TRBV7-2, the J call TRBJ2-7; possible D gene TRBD2, 6 bases. CDR3 size: 16 residues. V gave up 5 bases and J gave up 0 bases, with 17 bases separating them. CDR1 is SGHTA and CDR2 is FQGNSA in the germline V gene. The CDR3 DNA reads as TGTGCCAGCAGCACGAAGCCGGCGGGGAGCTCCTACGAGCAGTACTTC. Amino acids: CASSTKPAGSSYEQYF.

This chain links TRBV27 with TRBJ2-7; 7 nucleotides align to TRBD1. Germline trimming cut 0 bases from V and 1 base from J; bases unmatched to any gene: 6. Germline V gene sequence: CDR1 MNHEY, CDR2 SMNVEV (reference sequence). The CDR3 extends over 16 amino acids. Written as DNA, the CDR3 is TGTGCCAGCAGTTTATCCCTCGGACAGGAGTCCTACGAGCAGTACTTC. It yields the protein CASSLSLGQESYEQYF.

The chain couples TRBV7-9 to TRBJ2-7; D remains unclear. This CDR3 has 12 residues. Germline CDR1 SEHNR, CDR2 FQNEAQ (reference sequence). Trimming pared 5 bases from V and 4 bases from J, leaving 9 bases between. CDR3 in DNA: TGTGCCAGCAGCCGTACTATTTACGAGCAGTACTTC. This sequence encodes CASSRTIYEQYF. The complete variable domain, with remaining parts taken from reference TRBV7-9 and TRBJ2-7, reads DTGVSQNPRHKITKRGQNVTFRCDPISEHNRLYWYRQTLGQGPEFLTYFQNEAQLEKSRLLSDRFSAERPKGSFSTLEIQRTEQGDSAMYLCASSRTIYEQYFGPGTRLTVT.

The V and J genes are TRBV5-1 and TRBJ2-5, with D perhaps being TRBD1 or TRBD2 (5 bases each). Germline CDR1 and CDR2: SGHRS and YFSETQ. Trimming removed 3 bases from V and 2 bases from J, with 11 bases in between. The CDR3 has 14 residues. The CDR3 bases are TGCGCCAGCAGCTACGTTTGGGGGCAAGAGACCCAGTACTTC. This sequence encodes CASSYVWGQETQYF.

In its sample, this clone was seen once. V usage is TRBV5-1 and J usage is TRBJ2-1, with 7 bases that match TRBD1. Germline trimming cut 3 bases from V and 9 bases from J; bases unmatched to any gene: 18. Germline-derived CDR1 and CDR2 are SGHRS and YFSETQ. The CDR3 loop spans 17 amino acids. CDR3 coding DNA: TGCGCCAGCAGCTACCGAGAGTCCTTTACAGGGGCAGGTGAGCAGTTCTTC. Amino acid sequence: CASSYRESFTGAGEQFF.

Turning to this clone: The same CDR3 is also encoded by other DNA sequences in this sample. The chain links TRBV18 to TRBJ2-7; 9 bases are a match to TRBD1. The V gene end was trimmed by 3 bases and the J gene end by 4 bases; junction bases not matched to a gene: 7. Germline V gene lookup returns CDR1 KGHSH and CDR2 LQKENI. This CDR3 is built from 15 residues. CDR3 residues: CASSPPGTGTYEQYF. CDR3 sequence (DNA): TGTGCCAGCTCACCCCCGGGGACAGGGACTTACGAGCAGTACTTC.

The chain links TRBV10-3 to TRBJ2-3; D is unclear. Trimming took 1 base from V and 0 from J, leaving 8 bases between them. The germline V gene encodes CDR1 ENHRY and CDR2 SYGVKD. This CDR3 region has 15 residues. CDR3 protein: CAISEFLTSTDTQYF. The CDR3 DNA sequence: TGTGCCATCAGTGAGTTCTTAACCAGCACAGATACGCAGTATTTT.

The V gene is TRBV2, the J gene TRBJ2-1; 7 positions agree with TRBD2. The CDR3 loop spans 12 amino acids. The J segment lost 8 bases and the V segment lost 4 bases, leaving 2 bases of the junction unmatched. Germline loops: CDR1 SNHLY, CDR2 FYNNEI. CDR3: CASSGGRDEQFF. As DNA, the CDR3 is TGTGCCAGCAGTGGGGGGAGGGATGAGCAGTTCTTC.